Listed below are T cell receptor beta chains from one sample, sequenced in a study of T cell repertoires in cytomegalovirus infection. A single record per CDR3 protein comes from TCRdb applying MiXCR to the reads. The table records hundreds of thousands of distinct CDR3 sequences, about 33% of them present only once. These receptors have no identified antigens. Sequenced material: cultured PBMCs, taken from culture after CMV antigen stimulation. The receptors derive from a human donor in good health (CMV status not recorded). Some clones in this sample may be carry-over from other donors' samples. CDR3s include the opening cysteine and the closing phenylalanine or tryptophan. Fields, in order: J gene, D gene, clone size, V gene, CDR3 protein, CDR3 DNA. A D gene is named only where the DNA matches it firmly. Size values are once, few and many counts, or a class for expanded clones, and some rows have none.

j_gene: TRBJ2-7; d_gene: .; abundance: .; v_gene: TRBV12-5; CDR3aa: CASGLGGKPYEQYF; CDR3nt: TGTGCTAGTGGTTTGGGCGGGAAACCCTACGAGCAGTACTTC
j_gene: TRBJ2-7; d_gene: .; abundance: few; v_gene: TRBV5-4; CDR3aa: CASSLEPEFGEQYF; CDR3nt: TGTGCCAGCAGCTTGGAGCCGGAGTTTGGAGAGCAGTACTTC
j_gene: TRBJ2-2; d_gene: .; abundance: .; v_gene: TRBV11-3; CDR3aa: CASSPGRGRPNTGELFF; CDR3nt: TGTGCCAGCAGTCCTGGTCGGGGGAGGCCGAACACCGGGGAGCTGTTTTTT
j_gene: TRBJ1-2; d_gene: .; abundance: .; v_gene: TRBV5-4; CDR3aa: CASSFGSVGYGYTF; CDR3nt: TGTGCCAGCAGCTTCGGTAGCGTCGGCTATGGCTACACCTTC
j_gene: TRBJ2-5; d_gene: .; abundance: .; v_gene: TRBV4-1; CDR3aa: CASSQDRGARTETQYF; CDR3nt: TGCGCCAGCAGCCAAGATCGGGGAGCGCGGACAGAGACCCAGTACTTC
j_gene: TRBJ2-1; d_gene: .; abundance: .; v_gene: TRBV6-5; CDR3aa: CASSLTESTYNEQFF; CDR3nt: TGTGCCAGCAGCCTGACAGAATCTACCTACAATGAGCAGTTCTTC
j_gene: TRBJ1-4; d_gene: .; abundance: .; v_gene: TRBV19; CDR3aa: CASSIPYLDRPQGEKLFF; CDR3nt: TGTGCCAGTAGTATCCCATACCTCGACAGGCCCCAGGGTGAAAAACTGTTTTTT
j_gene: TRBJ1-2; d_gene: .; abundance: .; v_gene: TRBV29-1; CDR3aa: CSVATREGGYTF; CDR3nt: TGCAGCGTGGCCACCCGAGAGGGAGGCTACACCTTC
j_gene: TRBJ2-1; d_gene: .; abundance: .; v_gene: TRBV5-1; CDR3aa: CATSTGVLNNEQFF; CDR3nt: TGCGCTACTTCGACGGGGGTCCTTAACAATGAGCAGTTCTTC
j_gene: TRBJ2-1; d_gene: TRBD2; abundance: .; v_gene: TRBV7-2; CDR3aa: CASNLWTSGDEQFF; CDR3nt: TGTGCCAGCAACCTGTGGACTAGCGGGGATGAGCAGTTCTTC
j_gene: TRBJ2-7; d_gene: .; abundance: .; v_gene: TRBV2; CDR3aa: CASSVRRTADYEQYF; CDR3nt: TGTGCCAGCAGCGTTCGACGGACAGCAGACTACGAGCAGTACTTC
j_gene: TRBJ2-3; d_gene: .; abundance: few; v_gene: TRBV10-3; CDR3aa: CAISSGTLYTDTQYF; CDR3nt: TGTGCCATCAGTTCCGGGACACTATACACAGATACGCAGTATTTT
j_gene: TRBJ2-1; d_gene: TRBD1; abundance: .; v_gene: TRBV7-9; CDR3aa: CASSPTDRSVSVNEQFF; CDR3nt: TGTGCCAGCAGCCCAACGGACAGGTCGGTATCAGTGAATGAGCAGTTCTTC
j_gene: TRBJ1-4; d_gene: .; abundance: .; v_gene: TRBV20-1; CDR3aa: CSAVRVANEKLFF; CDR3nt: TGCAGCGCAGTACGGGTGGCTAATGAAAAACTGTTTTTT
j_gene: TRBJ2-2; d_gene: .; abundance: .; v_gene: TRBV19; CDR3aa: CASRNTNTGELFF; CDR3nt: TGTGCCTCCCGGAACACCAACACCGGGGAGCTGTTTTTT
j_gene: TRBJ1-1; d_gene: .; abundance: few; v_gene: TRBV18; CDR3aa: CASSPRRDGRIF; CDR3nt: TGTGCCAGCTCACCACGCCGGGACGGACGCATCTTT
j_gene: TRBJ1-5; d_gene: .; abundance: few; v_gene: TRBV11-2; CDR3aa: CASSWASNQPQHF; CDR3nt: TGTGCCAGCAGCTGGGCTAGCAATCAGCCCCAGCATTTT
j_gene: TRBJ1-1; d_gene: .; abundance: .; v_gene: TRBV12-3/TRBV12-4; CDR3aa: CASSLGGIYTEAFF; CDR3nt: TGTGCCAGCAGTCTCGGGGGGATCTACACTGAAGCTTTCTTT
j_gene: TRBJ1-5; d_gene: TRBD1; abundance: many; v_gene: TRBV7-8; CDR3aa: CASSLGAGGGQPQHF; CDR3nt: TGTGCCAGCAGCTTAGGGGCAGGGGGCGGTCAGCCCCAGCATTTT
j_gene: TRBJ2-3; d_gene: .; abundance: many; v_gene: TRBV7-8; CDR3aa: CASSLERSRGDTQYF; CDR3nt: TGTGCCAGCAGCTTAGAACGGAGCCGGGGAGATACGCAGTATTTT
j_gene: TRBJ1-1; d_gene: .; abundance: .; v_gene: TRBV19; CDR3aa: CASTGVRNLNTEAFF; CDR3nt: TGTGCCAGTACCGGGGTCAGGAATCTGAACACTGAAGCTTTCTTT
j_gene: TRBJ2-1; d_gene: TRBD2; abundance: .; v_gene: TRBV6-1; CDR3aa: CASSQTSGRAGEQFF; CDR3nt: TGTGCCAGCAGTCAGACTAGCGGGAGGGCCGGTGAGCAGTTCTTC